Shown below are 11 T cell receptor beta chains from a single sample sequenced in a study of blood T cell repertoires in COVID-19. TCRdb keeps only in-frame clones here, not all; method: immunoSEQ multiplex PCR. Of around 400,000 clones in the sample, 80% to 90% were seen once. Specimen: peripheral blood. Receptors originate from a woman in her twenties or thirties with COVID-19, enrolled during active disease.

The CDR3 region has the DNA TGTGCCAGCAGCCAAGCTGTCAATGAGCAGTTCTTC. It specifies CASSQAVNEQFF. This chain links TRBV3-1 (or the pseudogene TRBV3-2) with TRBJ2-1; the D is unclear. Germline V CDR1 and CDR2: LGHDT, YNNKEL (reference sequence). Trimming pared 1 base from V and 6 bases from J, leaving 4 bases between. This CDR3 is built from 12 residues.

This chain uses TRBV27 with TRBJ2-3; weak D call: TRBD2 (5 bases). Trimming took off 3 bases at V and 4 bases at J, with 11 bases between the two ends. CDR3 size: 14 residues. CDR1 MNHEY and CDR2 SMNVEV come from the germline V gene (reference sequence). The CDR3 loop is CASSLSPGADTQYF. Here the CDR3 DNA reads TGTGCCAGCAGTTTGAGCCCCGGGGCAGATACGCAGTATTTT.

This clone turned up a few times. The gene calls are TRBV5-4 and TRBJ1-2; 8 nucleotides align to TRBD1. V was pared by 0 bases and J by 8 bases, with 3 bases of the junction left unmatched. Germline-derived CDR1 and CDR2 are SGHNT and YYREEE (reference sequence). The CDR3 runs to 13 residues. The CDR3 is CASSLAGGQGYTF. The CDR3 DNA is TGTGCCAGCAGCTTGGCAGGGGGCCAGGGCTACACCTTC.

The CDR3: CASSPPGGQNTEAFF. The CDR3 nucleotides read TGTGCCAGCTCACCACCGGGCGGACAGAACACTGAAGCTTTCTTT. The genes are TRBV18 and TRBJ1-1, with D possibly being TRBD1 (5 bases). Trimming removed 0 bases from V and 1 base from J, with 9 bases in between. The germline CDR1 and CDR2 sequences are KGHSH and LQKENI. The length of the CDR3 is 15 residues.

This sequence joins TRBV9 and TRBJ2-1; 10 positions match TRBD1. The V gene end was trimmed by 4 bases and the J gene end by 8 bases; junction bases not matched to a gene: 12. CDR1 and CDR2 from the germline V gene are SGDLS and YYNGEE. The CDR3 sequence is 16 residues long. The DNA for the CDR3 is TGTGCCAGCAGCCTATCCGACAGGGGGCAAGGCGATGAGCAGTTCTTC. Residues: CASSLSDRGQGDEQFF. The full variable domain, its missing parts supplied by reference TRBV9 and TRBJ2-1, is DSGVTQTPKHLITATGQRVTLRCSPRSGDLSVYWYQQSLDQGLQFLIQYYNGEERAKGNILERFSAQQFPDLHSELNLSSLELGDSALYFCASSLSDRGQGDEQFFGPGTRLTVL.

This CDR3 is CSVGTSEQYF. The CDR3 DNA follows: TGCAGCGTTGGGACTAGCGAGCAGTACTTC. The V and J genes are TRBV29-1 and TRBJ2-7; TRBD2 matches 7 bases. With V trimmed by 4 bases and J by 6 bases, 0 bases remained unmatched. The CDR3 consists of 10 residues. Germline V lookup: CDR1 SQVTM, CDR2 ANQGSEA.

This chain uses TRBV7-9 with TRBJ1-1; 8 positions match TRBD1. V was clipped by 4 bases and J by 3 bases; unmatched bases: 4. Germline-derived CDR1 and CDR2 are SEHNR and FQNEAQ (reference sequence). There are 14 residues in the CDR3. This chain's CDR3 is CASSSTGVHTEAFF. The CDR3 DNA sequence: TGTGCCAGCAGCTCGACAGGGGTTCACACTGAAGCTTTCTTT.

J is TRBJ2-7 and V is TRBV18; 7 nucleotides align to TRBD1. The length of the CDR3 is 15 residues. The germline gives CDR1 KGHSH, CDR2 LQKENI. With V trimmed by 2 bases and J by 2 bases, 6 bases remained unmatched. CDR3 nucleotide sequence: TGTGCCAGCTCACCATCCTTGGACAGGCCCTACGAGCAGTACTTC. Translating gives CASSPSLDRPYEQYF.

The genes are TRBV6-4 and TRBJ2-7; D is ambiguous. The CDR3 covers 13 residues. Per the germline V gene, CDR1 is MRHNA and CDR2 is SNTAGT. V was pared by 3 bases and J by 6 bases, with 12 bases between. The CDR3 DNA reads TGTGCCAGCAGTGAAACTACTACGAGCGAGCAGTACTTC. It codes for CASSETTTSEQYF.

This chain connects TRBV19 to TRBJ2-7, with TRBD2 matching over 11 bases. The CDR3 is 13 residues long. V lost 9 bases, J lost 4 bases, and 5 bases stayed unmatched. Germline V CDR1 and CDR2: LNHDA, SQIVND (reference sequence). The CDR3, as DNA: TGTGCCAGCAGACTAGCGGGGAATTACGAGCAGTACTTC. Translated, it gives CASRLAGNYEQYF. Looking up the rest from reference TRBV19 and TRBJ2-7 gives the full variable domain: DGGITQSPKYLFRKEGQNVTLSCEQNLNHDAMYWYRQDPGQGLRLIYYSQIVNDFQKGDIAEGYSVSREKKESFPLTVTSAQKNPTAFYLCASRLAGNYEQYFGPGTRLTVT.

The chain uses TRBV7-3 and TRBJ2-1, with D uncertain. Germline V CDR1 and CDR2: SGHTA, FQGTGA. V lost 2 bases and J 0 bases, leaving 11 bases between the germline ends. The CDR3 totals 16 residues. CDR3 in DNA: TGTGCCAGCAGCTTAGCAGGTTCCTTCTCCTACAATGAGCAGTTCTTC. This sequence encodes CASSLAGSFSYNEQFF. The full variable domain, its missing parts supplied by reference TRBV7-3 and TRBJ2-1, is GAGVSQTPSNKVTEKGKYVELRCDPISGHTALYWYRQSLGQGPEFLIYFQGTGAADDSGLPNDRFFAVRPEGSVSTLKIQRTERGDSAVYLCASSLAGSFSYNEQFFGPGTRLTVL.